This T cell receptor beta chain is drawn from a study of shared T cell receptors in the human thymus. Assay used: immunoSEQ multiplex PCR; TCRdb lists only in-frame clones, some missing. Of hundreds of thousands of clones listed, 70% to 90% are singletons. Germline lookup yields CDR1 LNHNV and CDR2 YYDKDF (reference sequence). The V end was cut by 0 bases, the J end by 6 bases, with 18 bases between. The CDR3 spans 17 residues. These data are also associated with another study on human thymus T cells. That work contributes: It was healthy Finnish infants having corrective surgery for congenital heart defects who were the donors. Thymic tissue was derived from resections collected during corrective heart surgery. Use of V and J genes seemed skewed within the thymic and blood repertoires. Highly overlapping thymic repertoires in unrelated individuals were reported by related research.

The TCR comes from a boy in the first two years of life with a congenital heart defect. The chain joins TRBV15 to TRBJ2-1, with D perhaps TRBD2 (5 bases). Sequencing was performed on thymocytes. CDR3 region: CATSREKGWEHTNEQFF. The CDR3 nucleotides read TGTGCCACCAGCAGAGAGAAAGGGTGGGAGCACACCAATGAGCAGTTCTTC.